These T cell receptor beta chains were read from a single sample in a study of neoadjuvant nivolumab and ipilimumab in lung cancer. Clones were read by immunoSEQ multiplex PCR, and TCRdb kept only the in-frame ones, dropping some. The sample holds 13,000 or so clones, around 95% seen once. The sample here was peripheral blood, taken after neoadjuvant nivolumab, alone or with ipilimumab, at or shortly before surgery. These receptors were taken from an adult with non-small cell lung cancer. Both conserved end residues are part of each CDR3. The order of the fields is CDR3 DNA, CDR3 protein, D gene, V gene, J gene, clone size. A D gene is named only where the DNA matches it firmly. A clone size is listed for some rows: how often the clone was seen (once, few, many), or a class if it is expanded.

CDR3nt: TGTGCCAGCAGCTTAGATCTCGGCAGCTATGGCTACACCTTC
CDR3aa: CASSLDLGSYGYTF
d_gene: -
v_gene: TRBV11-2
j_gene: TRBJ1-2
abundance: -

CDR3nt: TGTGCCAGCAGCCAGTCCCAGGGATACTACGAGCAGTACTTC
CDR3aa: CASSQSQGYYEQYF
d_gene: -
v_gene: TRBV14
j_gene: TRBJ2-7
abundance: -

CDR3nt: TGTGCCAGCAGCAGGACTAGCGGGACAGATACGCAGTATTTT
CDR3aa: CASSRTSGTDTQYF
d_gene: TRBD2
v_gene: TRBV14
j_gene: TRBJ2-3
abundance: -

CDR3nt: TGTGCCACCCTGGGACAATTCGGGGGAGCGGGCTCCTACGAGCAGTACTTC
CDR3aa: CATLGQFGGAGSYEQYF
d_gene: -
v_gene: TRBV10-3
j_gene: TRBJ2-7
abundance: -

CDR3nt: TGTGCCATCAGTGAGTCAACCGGGACCTTGACCTACAATGAGCAGTTCTTC
CDR3aa: CAISESTGTLTYNEQFF
d_gene: -
v_gene: TRBV10-3
j_gene: TRBJ2-1
abundance: once

CDR3nt: TGTGCCAGTAGATACAGGGGGCCTTTCACCGGGGAGCTGTTTTTT
CDR3aa: CASRYRGPFTGELFF
d_gene: TRBD1
v_gene: TRBV19
j_gene: TRBJ2-2
abundance: -

CDR3nt: TGTGCCAGCAGCTTAATGGCGGGACTCAACACCGGGGAGCTGTTTTTT
CDR3aa: CASSLMAGLNTGELFF
d_gene: -
v_gene: TRBV7-3
j_gene: TRBJ2-2
abundance: -

CDR3nt: TGTGCCAGCAGTATACAGCGGATCACTGAAGCTTTCTTT
CDR3aa: CASSIQRITEAFF
d_gene: -
v_gene: TRBV7-2
j_gene: TRBJ1-1
abundance: -

CDR3nt: TGCGCCAGCAGCTTGGCAGGGGCTAGCACAGATACGCAGTATTTT
CDR3aa: CASSLAGASTDTQYF
d_gene: -
v_gene: TRBV5-1
j_gene: TRBJ2-3
abundance: -

CDR3nt: TGTGCCAGCAGCTTAGGCCTTCCGTTTCTCCGGCTCGATGAGCAGTTCTTC
CDR3aa: CASSLGLPFLRLDEQFF
d_gene: -
v_gene: TRBV7-8
j_gene: TRBJ2-1
abundance: -

CDR3nt: TGTGCCAGCAGCAGACAGGTTTTGATGACTGGCTACACCTTC
CDR3aa: CASSRQVLMTGYTF
d_gene: -
v_gene: TRBV7-8
j_gene: TRBJ1-2
abundance: once

CDR3nt: TGCGCCAGCAGCGAGGATAATAATGAAAAACTGTTTTTT
CDR3aa: CASSEDNNEKLFF
d_gene: -
v_gene: TRBV5-1
j_gene: TRBJ1-4
abundance: -

CDR3nt: TGTGCCAGTCATCCTCGAGGAACTACTGAAGCTTTCTTT
CDR3aa: CASHPRGTTEAFF
d_gene: -
v_gene: TRBV19
j_gene: TRBJ1-1
abundance: -

CDR3nt: TGTGCCAGCAGTTTCCGGGACCCATCTACTCGAGAGACCCAGTACTTC
CDR3aa: CASSFRDPSTRETQYF
d_gene: -
v_gene: TRBV6-5
j_gene: TRBJ2-5
abundance: -

CDR3nt: TGTGCCAGCAGTGACTCGACTAGCGGGAGCAATGAGCAGTTCTTC
CDR3aa: CASSDSTSGSNEQFF
d_gene: TRBD2
v_gene: TRBV6-4
j_gene: TRBJ2-1
abundance: few

CDR3nt: TGCGCCAGCAGCCAACCCCTGGGCCAGGGGGCCAATGAGCAGTTCTTC
CDR3aa: CASSQPLGQGANEQFF
d_gene: TRBD1
v_gene: TRBV4-3
j_gene: TRBJ2-1
abundance: -

CDR3nt: TGTGCCAGCAGCCAAGATGGGATAGCGCGCGAGACCCAGTACTTC
CDR3aa: CASSQDGIARETQYF
d_gene: -
v_gene: TRBV14
j_gene: TRBJ2-5
abundance: -

CDR3nt: TGTGCCAGTAGTATAGCACCGGGACAGGGATTCACCGGGGAGCTGTTTTTT
CDR3aa: CASSIAPGQGFTGELFF
d_gene: TRBD1
v_gene: TRBV19
j_gene: TRBJ2-2
abundance: -

CDR3nt: TGTGCCTGGGGCCTAAACGGGGTTGGAGGGACCCAGTACTTC
CDR3aa: CAWGLNGVGGTQYF
d_gene: -
v_gene: TRBV30
j_gene: TRBJ2-5
abundance: -

CDR3nt: TGTGCCAGCAGCCTACCGGGACAGGGCACCTACGAGCAGTACTTC
CDR3aa: CASSLPGQGTYEQYF
d_gene: TRBD1
v_gene: TRBV5-4
j_gene: TRBJ2-7
abundance: -

CDR3nt: TGTGCCAGCAGCGGAACAGGGGGCGTAACAGAGACCCAGTACTTC
CDR3aa: CASSGTGGVTETQYF
d_gene: TRBD1
v_gene: TRBV6-7
j_gene: TRBJ2-5
abundance: -

CDR3nt: TGTGCCAGCAGCTTAGAATCGGGGTCTGGAAACACCATATATTTT
CDR3aa: CASSLESGSGNTIYF
d_gene: -
v_gene: TRBV7-2
j_gene: TRBJ1-3
abundance: -

CDR3nt: TGTGCCAGCAGTCCCTCCGATCAGGGGAGCAATCAGCCCCAGCATTTT
CDR3aa: CASSPSDQGSNQPQHF
d_gene: -
v_gene: TRBV28
j_gene: TRBJ1-5
abundance: -

CDR3nt: TGCGCCAGCATACACGGGACTAGCGACTCCTACGAGCAGTACTTC
CDR3aa: CASIHGTSDSYEQYF
d_gene: TRBD2
v_gene: TRBV10-2
j_gene: TRBJ2-7
abundance: -

CDR3nt: TGTGCCAGCAGTTTAACCGGGACATACACAGATACGCAGTATTTT
CDR3aa: CASSLTGTYTDTQYF
d_gene: -
v_gene: TRBV27
j_gene: TRBJ2-3
abundance: -

CDR3nt: TGTGCCAGCAGTTTGGGGGTCAGGGGGGCCGGGGAGCTGTTTTTT
CDR3aa: CASSLGVRGAGELFF
d_gene: -
v_gene: TRBV27
j_gene: TRBJ2-2
abundance: -

CDR3nt: TGTGCCAGCCGAGCAGGGGGGGCACCCTACGAGCAGTACTTC
CDR3aa: CASRAGGAPYEQYF
d_gene: -
v_gene: TRBV2
j_gene: TRBJ2-7
abundance: -

CDR3nt: TGCAGCGTTGAAGGAGGGTTTACCGGGGAGCTGTTTTTT
CDR3aa: CSVEGGFTGELFF
d_gene: -
v_gene: TRBV29-1
j_gene: TRBJ2-2
abundance: -

CDR3nt: TGCAGCGTTGTCGACAGTTCTAACTATGGCTACACCTTC
CDR3aa: CSVVDSSNYGYTF
d_gene: -
v_gene: TRBV29-1
j_gene: TRBJ1-2
abundance: -

CDR3nt: TGTGCCAGCAGCCGGTCGGGACAACCGAACACTGAAGCTTTCTTT
CDR3aa: CASSRSGQPNTEAFF
d_gene: -
v_gene: TRBV7-3
j_gene: TRBJ1-1
abundance: -

CDR3nt: TGTGCCAGCCGATCATCCCTCTATGGCTACACCTTC
CDR3aa: CASRSSLYGYTF
d_gene: -
v_gene: TRBV6-6
j_gene: TRBJ1-2
abundance: -

CDR3nt: TGTGCTAGTGGTCCCAAACACCAGACACTCGACCCTGGAAACACCATATATTTT
CDR3aa: CASGPKHQTLDPGNTIYF
d_gene: -
v_gene: TRBV12-5
j_gene: TRBJ1-3
abundance: -

CDR3nt: TGTGCCAGTAGTATAGGGGCGGGCGAGAGCTCCTACGAGCAGTACTTC
CDR3aa: CASSIGAGESSYEQYF
d_gene: -
v_gene: TRBV19
j_gene: TRBJ2-7
abundance: once